A single sample gave rise to the 14 T cell receptor beta chains below, sequenced in a study of blood T cells in healthy people across ages (dated by TCRdb to between 2015 and 2017). The library was obtained by 5' RACE. Data came from an Illumina HiSeq 2500. A second PCR of 7 to 11 cycles was performed with a sample-barcoded 5' primer and a J-beta primer mix. TCRdb's own reprocessing of the public reads used fastp at Q25 and MiXCR and kept productive beta chains. Every distinct CDR3 protein forms one entry, paired with its most common genes and DNA. The sample table holds 1.5 million or so distinct CDR3 sequences, of which roughly 40% were seen once. Together, the top ten hold under 8% of the sample. The specimen was blood. These receptors were taken from a woman aged 18 to 35 in good health.

This chain links TRBV9 with TRBJ2-1; 10 nucleotides line up with TRBD2. This CDR3 is 14 amino acids long. V was clipped by 1 base and J by 8 bases; unmatched bases: 3. The germline V gene has CDR1 SGDLS and CDR2 YYNGEE. The chain's CDR3 is CASSVTSGVYEQFF. DNA of the CDR3: TGTGCCAGCAGCGTAACTAGCGGGGTCTATGAGCAGTTCTTC.

This clonotype was counted a few times. This sequence joins TRBV5-5 and TRBJ2-1, with D perhaps matching TRBD1 or TRBD2 (5 bases each). Trimming stripped 5 bases from V and 4 bases from J, with 13 bases between. Germline V gene lookup returns CDR1 SGHKS and CDR2 YYEKEE (reference sequence). This CDR3 region has 14 residues. The CDR3 nucleotides are TGTGCCAGCAGGACCGGGACGCGTTACAATGAGCAGTTCTTC. Translated: CASRTGTRYNEQFF.

This chain's CDR3 is CASSAAGSAFF. The CDR3 DNA follows: TGTGCCAGCAGCGCAGCAGGCTCAGCTTTCTTT. The V call is TRBV5-4, the J call TRBJ1-1; no reliable D call. The CDR3 contains 11 residues. The V end lost 4 bases, the J end lost 10 bases, and 11 bases lay between the germline ends. CDR1 and CDR2 from the germline V gene are SGHNT and YYREEE (reference sequence).

There are a few counts of this clonotype. The chain links TRBV29-1 to TRBJ1-2; no definite D call. In germline, CDR1 is SQVTM, CDR2 ANQGSEA. This CDR3 is 15 amino acids long. V lost 3 bases, J lost 0 bases, and 14 bases lay in between. The CDR3 nucleotides read TGCAGCGTTGACGGATCCCGGGAGGCTAACTATGGCTACACCTTC. Protein sequence: CSVDGSREANYGYTF.

This chain links TRBV4-1 with TRBJ1-1; D is uncertain. The CDR3 length is 14 residues. Trimming cost V 0 bases and J 7 bases, with 12 bases left between them. Germline V lookup: CDR1 MGHRA, CDR2 YSYEKL. For the CDR3, the DNA is TGCGCCAGCAGCCAAGATGCCAGACCACTTGAAGCTTTCTTT. Translated: CASSQDARPLEAFF.

The genes are TRBV6-2 or TRBV6-3 and TRBJ2-5, with D perhaps TRBD1 (6 bases). This CDR3 comprises 16 residues. V dropped 7 bases and J dropped 3 bases, with 21 bases sitting between them. Germline V gene lookup returns CDR1 MNHEY and CDR2 SVGEGT. This chain's CDR3 is CASKKGHLTREETQYF. The CDR3 nucleotides read TGTGCCAGCAAGAAGGGACACCTGACGAGAGAAGAGACCCAGTACTTC.

The J gene is TRBJ2-5, the V gene TRBV3-1; D remains ambiguous. CDR3 length equals 13 residues. Trimming left V 0 bases short and J 4 bases short, with 6 bases between. Germline V gene lookup returns CDR1 LGHDT and CDR2 YNNKEL (reference sequence). This CDR3 reads CASSQDLPETQYF. For the CDR3, the DNA is TGTGCCAGCAGCCAAGATCTCCCAGAGACCCAGTACTTC.

CDR3 region: CASSSRPNSNQPQHF. CDR3 nucleotides: TGTGCCAGCAGTTCAAGACCTAATAGCAATCAGCCCCAGCATTTT. The chain couples TRBV6-5 to TRBJ1-5; no reliable D call. The CDR3 spans 15 residues. Trimming removed 4 bases at V and 0 bases at J, with 10 bases between. CDR1 and CDR2 from the germline V gene are MNHEY and SVGAGI.

The chain uses TRBV11-2 and TRBJ2-1, with TRBD2 matching 10 bases. Looked up from germline, CDR1 is SGHAT and CDR2 is FQNNGV. This CDR3 has 16 residues. V shed 6 bases, J shed 7 bases, and the junction held 12 bases outside the gene matches. The CDR3 sequence is CASRRLAGGQGNEQFF. CDR3 DNA: TGTGCCAGCAGGCGTTTAGCGGGGGGCCAGGGGAATGAGCAGTTCTTC.

The J gene is TRBJ1-1, the V gene TRBV12-3 or TRBV12-4, with 7 bases matching TRBD1. CDR3 length: 13 amino acids. Trimming removed 6 bases from V and 4 bases from J; junction bases left unmatched: 5. As DNA, the CDR3 is TGTGCCAGCAGACCAGGGGGGGCCACTGAAGCTTTCTTT. Amino acid sequence: CASRPGGATEAFF.

Only a few counts were recorded for this clonotype. The CDR3 region is CASISQGLGYTF. In DNA form, the CDR3 reads TGTGCCAGCATTTCCCAGGGGCTTGGCTACACCTTC. The chain combines TRBV6-2 or TRBV6-3 with TRBJ1-2; possibly TRBD1 for D (6 bases). This CDR3 region has 12 residues. V lost 7 bases and J lost 7, with 13 bases in between. Germline V gives CDR1 MNHEY, CDR2 SVGEGT.

This CDR3 is CASSGDRVSLNEQFF. The CDR3 region has the DNA TGCGCCAGCAGCGGAGACAGGGTCTCCCTCAATGAGCAGTTCTTC. This chain links TRBV5-1 with TRBJ2-1, with 7 bases matching TRBD1. The CDR3 extends over 15 amino acids. Germline loops: CDR1 SGHRS, CDR2 YFSETQ. V was pared by 4 bases and J by 6 bases, with 10 bases of the junction left unmatched.

This chain uses TRBV7-9 with TRBJ2-5, with 10 bases identical to TRBD2. The CDR3 consists of 15 residues. With V trimmed by 4 bases and J by 5 bases, 7 bases remained unmatched. The germline V gene encodes CDR1 SEHNR and CDR2 FQNEAQ (reference sequence). The chain's CDR3 is CASSSTSGRWETQYF. The CDR3 nucleotides are TGTGCCAGCAGCTCGACTAGCGGGCGGTGGGAGACCCAGTACTTC.

This clonotype came up a few times. The chain carries TRBV4-2 and TRBJ2-1; 11 bases line up with TRBD2. The CDR3 extends over 18 amino acids. Germline CDR1 and CDR2: LGHNA and YNFKEQ. The trim removed 0 bases at V and 4 bases at J, leaving 8 bases unmatched. The CDR3 spells CASSQDETSGGRYNEQFF. The CDR3 DNA reads as TGTGCCAGCAGCCAAGATGAAACTAGCGGGGGCCGATACAATGAGCAGTTCTTC.